This T cell receptor beta chain was identified in a study of cytomegalovirus exposure and HLA in healthy donors. The V gene end was trimmed by 5 bases and the J gene end by 0 bases; junction bases not matched to a gene: 6. In germline, CDR1 is SGHNT, CDR2 YYREEE (reference sequence). This CDR3 has 15 amino acids. The PCR ran on 60 Vbeta and 13 Jbeta primers. Using immunoSEQ multiplex PCR, the repertoire was profiled, and TCRdb retains in-frame clones only, with some absent. Of 160,000 or so clones listed, 83% are singletons. Sequenced input: PBMCs. This chain joins TRBV5-4 and TRBJ1-1; 8 positions agree with TRBD1. The clonotype was recovered from a man aged 45-65 years in good health and CMV-seropositive. This chain's CDR3 is CASRAGDRMNTEAFF. The CDR3, as DNA: TGTGCCAGCAGGGCCGGGGACAGGATGAACACTGAAGCTTTCTTT.